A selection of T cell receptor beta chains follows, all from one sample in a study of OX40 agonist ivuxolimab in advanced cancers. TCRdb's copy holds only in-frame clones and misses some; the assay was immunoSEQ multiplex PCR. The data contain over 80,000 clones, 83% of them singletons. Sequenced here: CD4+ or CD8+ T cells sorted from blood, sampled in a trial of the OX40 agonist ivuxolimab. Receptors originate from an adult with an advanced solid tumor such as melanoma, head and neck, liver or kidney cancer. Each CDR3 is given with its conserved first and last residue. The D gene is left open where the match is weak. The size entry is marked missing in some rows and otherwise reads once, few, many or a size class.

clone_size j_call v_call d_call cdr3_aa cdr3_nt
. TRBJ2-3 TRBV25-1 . CASSEFVFWGADTQYF TGTGCCAGCAGTGAATTCGTCTTTTGGGGGGCAGATACGCAGTATTTT
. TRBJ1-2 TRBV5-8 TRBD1 CASSSDRGGYGYTF TGTGCCAGCAGCTCCGACAGGGGAGGATATGGCTACACCTTC
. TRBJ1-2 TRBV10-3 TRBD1 CAISPGTGVDYGYTF TGTGCCATCAGTCCCGGGACAGGGGTTGACTATGGCTACACCTTC
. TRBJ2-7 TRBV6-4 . CASSAQTGFGGEQYF TGTGCCAGCAGTGCCCAGACAGGGTTCGGGGGGGAGCAGTACTTC
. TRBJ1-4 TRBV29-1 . CSADRNEKLFF TGCAGCGCTGACAGAAATGAAAAACTGTTTTTT
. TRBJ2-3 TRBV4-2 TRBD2 CASSQDRLAGGSTDTQYF TGTGCCAGCAGCCAAGATCGACTAGCGGGGGGAAGCACAGATACGCAGTATTTT
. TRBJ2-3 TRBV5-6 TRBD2 CASSLDGLATDTQYF TGTGCCAGCAGCTTGGATGGACTAGCGACAGATACGCAGTATTTT
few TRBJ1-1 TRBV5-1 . CASSLDTEAFF TGCGCCAGCAGCTTGGATACTGAAGCTTTCTTT
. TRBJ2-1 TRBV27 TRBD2 CASNIAGGRNEQFF TGTGCCAGCAATATAGCGGGGGGAAGGAATGAGCAGTTCTTC
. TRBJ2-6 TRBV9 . CASSVAGSTGANVLTF TGTGCCAGCAGCGTAGCAGGGTCTACTGGGGCCAACGTCCTGACTTTC
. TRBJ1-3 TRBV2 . CASIEGRGVTIYF TGTGCCAGCATCGAGGGTAGAGGGGTCACCATATATTTT
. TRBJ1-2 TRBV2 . CASSEHGSYGYTF TGTGCCAGCAGTGAACACGGAAGCTATGGCTACACCTTC
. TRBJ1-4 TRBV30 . CAWSVSQGGEKLFF TGTGCCTGGAGTGTATCACAGGGAGGAGAAAAACTGTTTTTT
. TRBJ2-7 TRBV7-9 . CASSLSSGGSYEQYF TGTGCCAGCAGCTTATCAAGTGGGGGTTCCTACGAGCAGTACTTC
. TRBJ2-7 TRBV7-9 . CASTLGSDKNEQYF TGTGCCAGCACCTTGGGGTCGGACAAGAACGAGCAGTACTTC
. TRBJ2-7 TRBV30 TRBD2 CAWSLAGGPYEQYF TGTGCCTGGTCCCTAGCGGGGGGGCCGTACGAGCAGTACTTC
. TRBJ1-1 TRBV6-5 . CASSYRQRTEAFF TGTGCCAGCAGTTACCGACAGAGGACTGAAGCTTTCTTT
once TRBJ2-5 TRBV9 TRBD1 CASSADGQGQETQYF TGTGCCAGCAGCGCAGACGGACAGGGCCAAGAGACCCAGTACTTC
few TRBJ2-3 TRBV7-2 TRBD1 CASSLGGQGPTDTQYF TGTGCCAGCAGCTTGGGAGGACAGGGGCCCACAGATACGCAGTATTTT
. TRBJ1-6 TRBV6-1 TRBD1 CASSWGRGQGSPLHF TGTGCCAGCAGTTGGGGCAGGGGGCAAGGTTCACCCCTCCACTTT
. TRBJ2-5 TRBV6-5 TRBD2 CASSRTSGVGETQYF TGTGCCAGCAGCAGGACTAGCGGAGTCGGGGAGACCCAGTACTTC
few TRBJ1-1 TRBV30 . CAWSVQGRGLYANTEAFF TGTGCCTGGAGTGTCCAGGGGCGAGGGCTTTATGCGAACACTGAAGCTTTCTTT
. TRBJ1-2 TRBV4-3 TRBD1 CASSQLTGDYGYTF TGCGCCAGCAGCCAACTAACAGGGGACTATGGCTACACCTTC
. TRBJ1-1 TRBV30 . CAWSYLQTNTEAFF TGTGCCTGGAGTTACCTTCAGACGAACACTGAAGCTTTCTTT
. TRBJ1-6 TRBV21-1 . CARGTSGSPLHF TGTGCCAGAGGGACATCGGGTTCACCCCTCCACTTT
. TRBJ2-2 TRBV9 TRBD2 CASSVAPGLAVGELFF TGTGCCAGCAGCGTAGCCCCGGGACTAGCGGTCGGGGAGCTGTTTTTT
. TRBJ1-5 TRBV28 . CASSFPPVWGVGNQPQHF TGTGCCAGCAGTTTCCCCCCGGTTTGGGGGGTTGGCAATCAGCCCCAGCATTTT
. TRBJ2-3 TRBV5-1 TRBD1 CASSLEGQLSTDTQYF TGCGCCAGCAGCTTGGAGGGACAGCTTAGCACAGATACGCAGTATTTT
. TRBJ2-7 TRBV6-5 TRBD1 CASRDLGQGAYEQYF TGTGCCAGCAGGGACCTGGGACAGGGCGCTTACGAGCAGTACTTC
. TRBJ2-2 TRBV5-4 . CASSFNGGELFF TGTGCCAGCAGCTTCAACGGCGGGGAGCTGTTTTTT
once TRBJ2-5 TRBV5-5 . CASSWGTDVATQYF TGTGCCAGCAGCTGGGGGACGGATGTGGCGACCCAGTACTTC
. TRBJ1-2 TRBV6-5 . CASSYDTTGANYGYTF TGTGCCAGCAGTTACGATACGACGGGCGCTAACTATGGCTACACCTTC
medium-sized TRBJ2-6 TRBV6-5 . CASSYRDNVLTF TGTGCCAGCAGTTACCGGGACAACGTCCTGACTTTC
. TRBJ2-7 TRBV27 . CATQGGSYEQYF TGTGCCACCCAGGGGGGCTCCTACGAGCAGTACTTC
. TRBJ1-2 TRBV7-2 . CASSPETYGYTF TGTGCCAGCAGCCCCGAGACCTATGGCTACACCTTC
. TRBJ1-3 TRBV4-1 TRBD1 CASRPRTGEGNTIYF TGCGCCAGCAGACCCCGGACAGGGGAGGGAAACACCATATATTTT
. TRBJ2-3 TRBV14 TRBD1 CASSHRGRGTDTQYF TGTGCCAGCAGTCACAGGGGGCGCGGCACAGATACGCAGTATTTT
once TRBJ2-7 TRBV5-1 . CASSPGTLLYEQYF TGCGCCAGCAGCCCCGGGACATTACTCTACGAGCAGTACTTC
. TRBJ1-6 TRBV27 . CASSLWGRRLSSYNSPLHF TGTGCCAGCAGTTTATGGGGACGGAGGTTAAGCTCCTATAATTCACCCCTCCACTTT
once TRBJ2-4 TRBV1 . CTSSQGGRVQLAKNIQYF TGCACCAGCAGCCAGGGGGGGCGCGTTCAACTAGCCAAAAACATTCAGTACTTC
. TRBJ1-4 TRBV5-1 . CASSLVRGFNEKLFF TGCGCCAGCAGCTTGGTCCGCGGGTTTAATGAAAAACTGTTTTTT
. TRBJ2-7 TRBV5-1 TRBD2 CASSDATGGVEQYF TGCGCCAGCAGCGACGCCACGGGGGGGGTCGAGCAGTACTTC
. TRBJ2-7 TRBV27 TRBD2 CASSHGLAGARTLNF TGTGCCAGCAGCCACGGACTAGCGGGGGCCCGCACCCTAAACTTC
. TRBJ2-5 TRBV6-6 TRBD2 CASSYSWLAAQETQYF TGTGCCAGCAGTTACTCGTGGCTAGCGGCACAAGAGACCCAGTACTTC
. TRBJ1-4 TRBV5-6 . CASSFSSKEKLFF TGTGCCAGCAGCTTTTCAAGTAAGGAAAAACTGTTTTTT
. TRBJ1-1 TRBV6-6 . CASSQQWGAATEAFF TGTGCCAGCAGCCAACAGTGGGGGGCGGCCACTGAAGCTTTCTTT
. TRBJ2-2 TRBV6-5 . CASSYGGTAYTGELFF TGTGCCAGCAGTTACGGTGGAACAGCTTACACCGGGGAGCTGTTTTTT